This is a list of T cell receptor beta chains from one sample in a study of blood T cell repertoires in COVID-19. Clones were sequenced by immunoSEQ multiplex PCR, and TCRdb holds only the in-frame ones, with some missing. Of about 150,000 clones in the sample, about four fifths were seen once. Sequenced sample: peripheral blood. Receptor source: a woman older than 75 with acute or convalescent COVID-19. The CDR3 runs from the conserved cysteine through the conserved F or W. Each record gives: V gene, D gene, clone size, J gene, CDR3 DNA, CDR3 protein. D genes are given only for firm matches. The size of a clone is reported for some rows only, either as once, few or many, or as a class for expanded clones.

TRBV7-9	TRBD1	NA	TRBJ1-2	TGTGCCAGCAGCCGAGAGACAGGGGGGTCCTATGGCTACACCTTC	CASSRETGGSYGYTF
TRBV11-3	TRBD1	NA	TRBJ1-2	TGTGCCAGCAGCTTCCAGGGGGCTCGGGGCTACACCTTC	CASSFQGARGYTF
TRBV3-1/TRBV3-2	NA	NA	TRBJ2-2	TGTGCCAGCAGCCAACGACAACCCATCGGGGAGCTGTTTTTT	CASSQRQPIGELFF
TRBV27	TRBD1	NA	TRBJ1-2	TGTGCCAGCAGACCGTCAGGGGGTGGGTATGGCTACACCTTC	CASRPSGGGYGYTF
TRBV7-2	NA	NA	TRBJ1-5	TGTGCCAGCAGCTTATCAGGGTCCGGCAATCAGCCCCAGCATTTT	CASSLSGSGNQPQHF
TRBV4-2	NA	NA	TRBJ2-1	TGTGCCAGCAGCCAAGCGGGGTTGAATGAGCAGTTCTTC	CASSQAGLNEQFF
TRBV13	TRBD1	NA	TRBJ1-5	TGTGCCAGCAGCTCGAGGACAGGGGTGTACGGAAGCAATCAGCCCCAGCATTTT	CASSSRTGVYGSNQPQHF
TRBV5-1	TRBD1	NA	TRBJ2-1	TGCGCCAGCAGCTTGTCTGACAGGGGGCTCAATGAGCAGTTCTTC	CASSLSDRGLNEQFF
TRBV3-1/TRBV3-2	TRBD2	NA	TRBJ2-3	TGTGCCAGCTTAGATGGCGGGGGGAGACACACAGATACGCAGTATTTT	CASLDGGGRHTDTQYF
TRBV7-9	TRBD2	NA	TRBJ2-3	TGTGCCAGCAGCCCCCGGGGGGGCCCCCCCACAGATACGCAGTATTTT	CASSPRGGPPTDTQYF
TRBV3-1/TRBV3-2	NA	NA	TRBJ1-1	TGTGCCAGCAGCGCCATCAGGGGTGCCACTGAAGCTTTCTTT	CASSAIRGATEAFF
TRBV6-6	NA	NA	TRBJ1-4	TGTGCCAGCAGTTACTCGGTGCAGGGTGGTGCAAAACTGTTTTTT	CASSYSVQGGAKLFF
TRBV5-1	NA	NA	TRBJ1-6	TGCGCCAGCAGCTTGGGGGGGGATTCACCCCTCCACTTT	CASSLGGDSPLHF
TRBV5-1	NA	NA	TRBJ1-4	TGCGCCAGCAGCTTAGACAGTAATGAAAAACTGTTTTTT	CASSLDSNEKLFF
TRBV7-2	TRBD1	few	TRBJ1-2	TGTGCCAGCAGCGCTGGGACAGGGGAGGGTGGCACCTTC	CASSAGTGEGGTF
TRBV15	NA	NA	TRBJ1-5	TGTGCCACTAGCTCAGGACAAGACCAATTTCGGCCCCAGCATTTT	CATSSGQDQFRPQHF
TRBV9	NA	NA	TRBJ2-3	TGTGCCAGCACCCGCAGGCAGGCCCGCGACGATACGCAGTATTTT	CASTRRQARDDTQYF
TRBV30	NA	NA	TRBJ1-1	TGTGCCTGGAGTAGGGGACACCAGAACACTGAAGCTTTCTTT	CAWSRGHQNTEAFF
TRBV7-2	TRBD1	NA	TRBJ1-2	TGTGCCAGCAGCTGGGACAGAGCCTATGGCTACACCTTC	CASSWDRAYGYTF
TRBV30	NA	NA	TRBJ1-6	TGTGCCTGGATAGCAAGGGGCTCCTATAATTCACCCCTCCACTTT	CAWIARGSYNSPLHF
TRBV7-2	NA	NA	TRBJ2-3	TGTGCCAGCAGCTTAGAACAGGCGCATTCGCAGTATTTT	CASSLEQAHSQYF
TRBV25-1	TRBD1	once	TRBJ2-5	TGTGCCAGCAGTATCCGGGGACAGAACCGAGAGACCCAGTACTTC	CASSIRGQNRETQYF
TRBV6-4	NA	NA	TRBJ1-6	TGTGCCAGCAGTAGTGCAGATAATTCACCCCTCCACTTT	CASSSADNSPLHF
TRBV1	NA	NA	TRBJ2-7	TGCACCAGCAGCCAAGGGGGACAGCTCTACGAGCAGTACTTC	CTSSQGGQLYEQYF
TRBV3-1/TRBV3-2	NA	NA	TRBJ1-2	TGTGCCAGCAGCCACGCAGAAAGGGGTGGCTACACCTTT	CASSHAERGGYTF
TRBV4-2	TRBD1	NA	TRBJ1-2	TGTGCCAGCAGCCAAGGCTTTTTGTTTATAGGCAGGGGGCGTGGCTACACCTTC	CASSQGFLFIGRGRGYTF
TRBV18	TRBD1	once	TRBJ1-2	TGTGCCAGCTCACCACGTTTACAGGGGGCGTTCTATGGCTACACCTTC	CASSPRLQGAFYGYTF
TRBV7-2	NA	once	TRBJ1-3	TGTGCCAGCACCTTAGTGTCAGGCCAACTCTCTGGAAACACCATATATTTT	CASTLVSGQLSGNTIYF